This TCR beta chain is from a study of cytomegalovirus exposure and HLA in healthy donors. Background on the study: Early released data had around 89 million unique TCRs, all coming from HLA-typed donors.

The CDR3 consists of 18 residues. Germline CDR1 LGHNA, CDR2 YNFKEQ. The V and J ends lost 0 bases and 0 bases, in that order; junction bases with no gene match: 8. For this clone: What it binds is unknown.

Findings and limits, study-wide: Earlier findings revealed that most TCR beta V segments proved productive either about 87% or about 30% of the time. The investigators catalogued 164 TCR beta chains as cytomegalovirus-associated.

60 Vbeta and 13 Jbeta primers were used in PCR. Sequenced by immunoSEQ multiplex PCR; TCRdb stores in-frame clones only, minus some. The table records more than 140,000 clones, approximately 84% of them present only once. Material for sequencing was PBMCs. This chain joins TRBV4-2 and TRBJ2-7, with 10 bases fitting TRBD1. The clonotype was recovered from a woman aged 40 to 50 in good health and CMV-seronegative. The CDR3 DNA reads TGTGCCAGCAGCCAAGATTTAGGGGGACAGGGGATCTCCTACGAGCAGTACTTC. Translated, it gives CASSQDLGGQGISYEQYF.